The clone carrying this TCR beta chain came up a few times. With 2 bases removed from V and 3 bases from J, the gap between germline ends came to 11 bases. Germline CDR1 is MNHNS and CDR2 is SASEGT. This CDR3 region has 14 residues. This record comes from a study of blood T cell repertoires in COVID-19. About the research overall: The United States, Italy and Spain provided the acute and convalescent COVID-19 samples.

Libraries were prepared by immunoSEQ multiplex PCR; TCRdb keeps only in-frame clonotypes and omits some of them. This table holds tens of thousands of clones, around 89% found once. This TCR derives from a man aged 30 to 39 with active or convalescent COVID-19. The genes are TRBV6-1 and TRBJ2-7; a possible D gene is TRBD1 (5 bases). Sequencing was carried out using peripheral blood. The CDR3 protein is CASSELGVGYEQYF. The CDR3 region has the DNA TGTGCCAGCAGTGAATTAGGGGTCGGCTACGAGCAGTACTTC.